This entry lists 11 T cell receptor beta chains sequenced from one sample in a study of T cell responses to AZD1222 COVID-19 vaccine. The data were produced by immunoSEQ multiplex PCR, yet TCRdb's version contains in-frame clones alone and is incomplete. This sample carries over 70,000 clones, around 90% of them seen once, and the ten largest clones take approximately 6.3%. Sequences were derived from peripheral blood, sampled on day 0 of AZD1222 vaccination. The receptors stem from an adult in good health.

This sequence joins TRBV28 and TRBJ1-1, with D hard to call. Germline V lookup: CDR1 MDHEN, CDR2 SYDVKM. Trimming removed 5 bases from V and 1 base from J, with 5 bases in between. CDR3 size: 12 residues. In nucleotides, the CDR3 is TGTGCCAGCAGTCGGGGGAACACTGAAGCTTTCTTT. It is translated as CASSRGNTEAFF. The variable domain in full, with the rest retrieved from reference TRBV28 and TRBJ1-1, is DVKVTQSSRYLVKRTGEKVFLECVQDMDHENMFWYRQDPGLGLRLIYFSYDVKMKEKGDIPEGYSVSREKKERFSLILESASTNQTSMYLCASSRGNTEAFFGQGTRLTVV.

This clone was seen more than once but under ten times. Other DNA sequences from this sample encode an identical CDR3 as well. The rearrangement uses TRBV27 and TRBJ1-6; D may be TRBD1 (5 bases). CDR1 and CDR2 from the germline V gene are MNHEY and SMNVEV (reference sequence). The CDR3 totals 13 residues. Between the trimmed V and J ends, which lost 5 bases and 8 bases, there was a span of 10 bases. The CDR3 region is CASSHRDYSPLHF. CDR3 nucleotide sequence: TGTGCCAGCAGTCATAGGGACTATTCACCCCTCCACTTT.

The CDR3 nucleotides read TGTGCCAGCAGCCACCCGACAGGGACGGCTTTCTTT. It translates to CASSHPTGTAFF. The rearrangement uses TRBV16 and TRBJ1-1; 7 bases map to TRBD1. Germline CDR1 is KGHSY and CDR2 is FQNENV. The length of the CDR3 is 12 residues. J gave up 11 bases and V 3 bases, and 6 bases lay outside the gene matches.

The chain carries TRBV29-1 and TRBJ1-5; D gene uncertain. V shed 4 bases and J shed 5 bases, with 9 bases lying between them. In germline, CDR1 is SQVTM, CDR2 ANQGSEA. The CDR3 has 12 residues. CDR3 amino acids: CSVGARDQPQHF. CDR3 sequence (DNA): TGCAGCGTTGGGGCGAGGGATCAGCCCCAGCATTTT.

V and J are TRBV9 and TRBJ1-2; D might be TRBD1 (5 bases). Germline V gene data show CDR1 as SGDLS and CDR2 as YYNGEE. CDR3 length: 13 residues. V dropped 0 bases and J dropped 8 bases, with 11 bases sitting between them. CDR3 sequence (DNA): TGTGCCAGCAGCGTAGGACAGACCCAAGGCTACACCTTC. As protein: CASSVGQTQGYTF.

CDR3 in DNA: TGTGCCAGCAGTTATGTAGGAAATACGCAGTATTTT. This translates into CASSYVGNTQYF. The chain combines TRBV6-2 or TRBV6-3 with TRBJ2-3; D uncertain. This CDR3 is built from 12 residues. Germline CDR1 reads MNHEY; CDR2 reads SVGEGT. Trimming pared 3 bases from V and 7 bases from J, leaving 8 bases between.

The chain combines TRBV30 with TRBJ1-5, with D possibly being TRBD1 (5 bases). The V gene's germline CDR1 is GTSNPN and CDR2 SVGIG (reference sequence). The CDR3 spans 12 residues. Trimming removed 4 bases at V and 7 bases at J, with 11 bases between. CDR3 nucleotide sequence: TGTGCCTGGAATAGATGGGACCAGCCCCAGCATTTT. Translation gives CAWNRWDQPQHF.

The chain employs TRBV27 and TRBJ2-1, with TRBD2 identical over 11 bases. Germline CDR1 is MNHEY and CDR2 is SMNVEV (reference sequence). The CDR3 totals 16 residues. Trimming at V came to 5 bases and at J to 4 bases, leaving 7 bases not matched to a gene. The CDR3 here is CASSTLAGGRYNEQFF. CDR3 sequence (DNA): TGTGCCAGCAGTACATTAGCGGGAGGGAGGTACAATGAGCAGTTCTTC.

The chain joins TRBV7-6 to TRBJ1-1; D unclear. Germline CDR1 and CDR2: SGHVS and FNYEAQ. The CDR3 is made up of 15 amino acids. With 5 bases removed from V and 1 base from J, the gap between germline ends came to 14 bases. This chain's CDR3 is CASSRGPRPNTEAFF. The CDR3 region has the DNA TGTGCCAGCAGCCGAGGACCCCGCCCGAACACTGAAGCTTTCTTT.

The table lists this clone with a few counts. This chain joins TRBV29-1 and TRBJ1-1; no reliable D call. CDR3 size: 13 residues. The V end lost 6 bases, the J end lost 0 bases, and 11 bases lay between the germline ends. The germline V gene encodes CDR1 SQVTM and CDR2 ANQGSEA. The CDR3 is CSVTNDMNTEAFF. DNA of the CDR3: TGCAGCGTGACAAATGACATGAACACTGAAGCTTTCTTT.

This rearrangement joins TRBV28 to TRBJ1-5, with D possibly matching TRBD1 (6 bases). Trimming took off 5 bases at V and 0 bases at J, with 20 bases between the two ends. CDR1 is MDHEN and CDR2 is SYDVKM in the germline V gene. CDR3 length: 18 amino acids. The CDR3 bases are TGTGCCAGCAGTCCGACAGGATTCCAGGGGTATAGCAATCAGCCCCAGCATTTT. Its protein product is CASSPTGFQGYSNQPQHF.